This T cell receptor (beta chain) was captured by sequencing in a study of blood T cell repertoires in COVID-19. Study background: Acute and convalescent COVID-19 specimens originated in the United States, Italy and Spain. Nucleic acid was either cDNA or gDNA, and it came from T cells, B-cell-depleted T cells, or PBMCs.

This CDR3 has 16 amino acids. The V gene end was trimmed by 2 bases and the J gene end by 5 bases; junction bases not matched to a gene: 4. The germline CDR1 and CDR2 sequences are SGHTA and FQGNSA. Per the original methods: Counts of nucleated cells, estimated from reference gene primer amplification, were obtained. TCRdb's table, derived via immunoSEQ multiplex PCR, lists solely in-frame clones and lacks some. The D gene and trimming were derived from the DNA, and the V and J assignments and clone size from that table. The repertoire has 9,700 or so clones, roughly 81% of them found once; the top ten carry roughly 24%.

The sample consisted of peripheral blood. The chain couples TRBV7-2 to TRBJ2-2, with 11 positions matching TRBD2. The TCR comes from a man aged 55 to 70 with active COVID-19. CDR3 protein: CASSLRTSGLTGELFF. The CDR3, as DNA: TGTGCCAGCAGCTTAAGGACTAGCGGGTTGACCGGGGAGCTGTTTTTT. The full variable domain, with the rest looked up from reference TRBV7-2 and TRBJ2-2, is GAGVSQSPSNKVTEKGKDVELRCDPISGHTALYWYRQSLGQGLEFLIYFQGNSAPDKSGLPSDRFSAERTGGSVSTLTIQRTQQEDSAVYLCASSLRTSGLTGELFFGEGSRLTVL.